This entry concerns a single TCR beta chain. No antigen is known for it. Read sequence stops 3 residues before the CDR3 end, and the germline J gene provides the missing end. The CVID group had over 12 females and about 29 males, mean age 40. Unmatched junction bases numbered 10, after V lost 8 bases and J lost 6 bases. The CDR3 is 14 amino acids. Germline CDR1 SGHNT, CDR2 YENEEA. The data are from a study of T cell clonality in common variable immunodeficiency. Study outcomes and limitations: Repertoire-complication correlations in CVID were limited by patient heterogeneity. Common variable immunodeficiency TCR beta sequences reportedly had fewer deletions and N-nucleotide insertions.

Method: immunoSEQ multiplex PCR; TCRdb's copy keeps in-frame clones and lacks some. The repertoire shows fewer than 12,000 clones, none seen only once; the top ten take over 6%. Material: peripheral blood mononuclear cells. The chain uses TRBV11-3 and TRBJ2-1; TRBD2 matches at 7 bases. The clonotype comes from a human donor with common variable immunodeficiency. The DNA read from the CDR3 is TGTGCCAGCTCGGAGGCGGGAGTCCTCAATGAG. It codes for CASSEAGVLNE. The CDR3, in full, reads CASSEAGVLNEQFF.